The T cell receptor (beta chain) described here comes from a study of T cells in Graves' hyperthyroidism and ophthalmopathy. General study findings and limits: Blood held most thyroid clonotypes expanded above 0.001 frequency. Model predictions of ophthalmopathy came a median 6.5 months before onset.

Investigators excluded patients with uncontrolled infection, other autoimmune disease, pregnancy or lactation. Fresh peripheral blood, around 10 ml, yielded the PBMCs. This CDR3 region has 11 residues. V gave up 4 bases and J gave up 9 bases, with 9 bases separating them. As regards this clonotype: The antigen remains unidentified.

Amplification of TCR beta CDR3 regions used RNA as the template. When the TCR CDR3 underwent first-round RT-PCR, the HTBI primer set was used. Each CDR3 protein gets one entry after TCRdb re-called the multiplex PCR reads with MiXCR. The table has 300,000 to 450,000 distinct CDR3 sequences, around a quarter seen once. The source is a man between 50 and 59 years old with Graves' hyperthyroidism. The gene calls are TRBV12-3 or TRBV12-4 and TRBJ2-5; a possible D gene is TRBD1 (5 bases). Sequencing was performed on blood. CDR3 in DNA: TGTGCCAGCAGTTGGGGCAACGCCCAGTACTTC. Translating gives CASSWGNAQYF.